This T cell receptor (beta chain) was obtained from a study of blood T cell repertoires in COVID-19. In this sample, this clone turned up once. The table came from immunoSEQ multiplex PCR; TCRdb's copy has only in-frame clones and leaves some out. In the table there are fewer than 90,000 clones, approximately 86% of which are singletons. CDR1 is LNHDA, CDR2 SQIVND, per germline (reference sequence). The junction had 11 bases not matched to a gene; V was cut back by 6 bases and J by 7 bases. There are 15 residues in the CDR3. The sequence derives from a man over 45 with active or convalescent COVID-19. Sample: peripheral blood. The chain recombines TRBV19 with TRBJ2-2; the match to TRBD1 covers 7 bases. CDR3 sequence reads: CASSPDRVVSGELFF. CDR3 coding DNA: TGTGCCAGTAGCCCCGACAGGGTCGTCAGCGGGGAGCTGTTTTTT.